This record covers a single T cell receptor (beta chain). Sequencing targeted expressed TCRB transcripts, as all isolated RNA had been reverse transcribed. Some clones are missing from TCRdb's copy, which holds only in-frame ones; the method was immunoSEQ multiplex PCR. The sample includes about 360,000 clones, around 12% of them seen just once. The record originates from a study of beta chain features in type 1 diabetes. This CDR3 has 17 residues. Germline CDR1 GTSNPN, CDR2 SVGIG (reference sequence). J gave up 0 bases and V 1 base, and 8 bases lay outside the gene matches. Sequenced input: naive CD4+ T cells from blood. The chain employs TRBV30 and TRBJ1-4; TRBD1 aligns across 7 bases. This clonotype was obtained from a man aged 18-30 years in good health. The CDR3 loop is CAWSGGTAYATNEKLFF. The CDR3 region has the DNA TGTGCCTGGAGTGGTGGGACAGCATATGCAACTAATGAAAAACTGTTTTTT. The full variable domain, rest sourced from reference TRBV30 and TRBJ1-4, is SQTIHQWPATLVQPVGSPLSLECTVEGTSNPNLYWYRQAAGRGLQLLFYSVGIGQISSEVPQNLSASRPQDRQFILSSKKLLLSDSGFYLCAWSGGTAYATNEKLFFGSGTQLSVL.